This T cell receptor (beta chain) was obtained from a study of CD8 T cells in Susac syndrome. When the RNA was reverse transcribed, random hexamers were used with an input of about 0.5 to 1 ug. From the immunoSEQ multiplex PCR reads, TCRdb called clonotypes with MiXCR, one entry per CDR3 protein. The sample consists of under 200,000 distinct CDR3 sequences, roughly 94% of them appearing once. The V and J ends lost 0 bases and 5 bases, in that order; junction bases with no gene match: 14. This CDR3 has 17 amino acids. Germline values: CDR1 GTSNPN, CDR2 SVGIG (reference sequence). The chain links TRBV30 to TRBJ1-2, with TRBD1 matching over 8 bases. This TCR derives from a human donor in good health. Sequenced sample: CD4+ T cells from PBMCs. CDR3 protein: CAWSVRADPRGHYGYTF. The DNA of the CDR3 is TGTGCCTGGAGTGTACGCGCCGACCCCAGGGGGCATTATGGCTACACCTTC.